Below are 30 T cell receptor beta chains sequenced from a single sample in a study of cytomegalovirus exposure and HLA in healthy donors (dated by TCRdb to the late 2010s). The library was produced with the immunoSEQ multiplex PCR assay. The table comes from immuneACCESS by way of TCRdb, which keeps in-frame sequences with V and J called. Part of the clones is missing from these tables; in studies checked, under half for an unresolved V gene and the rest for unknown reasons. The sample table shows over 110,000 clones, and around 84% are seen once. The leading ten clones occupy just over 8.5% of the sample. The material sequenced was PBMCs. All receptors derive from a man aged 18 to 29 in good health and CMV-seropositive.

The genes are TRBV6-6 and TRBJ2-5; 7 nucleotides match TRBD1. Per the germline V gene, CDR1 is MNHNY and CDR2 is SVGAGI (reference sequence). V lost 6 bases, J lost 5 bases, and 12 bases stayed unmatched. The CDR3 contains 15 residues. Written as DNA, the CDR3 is TGTGCCAGCAGACCCCAAGACAGGGTACGGGAGACCCAGTACTTC. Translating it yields CASRPQDRVRETQYF.

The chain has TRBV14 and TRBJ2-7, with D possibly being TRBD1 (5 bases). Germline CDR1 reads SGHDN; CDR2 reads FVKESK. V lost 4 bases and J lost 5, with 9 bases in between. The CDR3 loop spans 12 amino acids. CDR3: CASSLKGNEQYF. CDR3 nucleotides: TGTGCCAGCAGCCTCAAGGGGAACGAGCAGTACTTC.

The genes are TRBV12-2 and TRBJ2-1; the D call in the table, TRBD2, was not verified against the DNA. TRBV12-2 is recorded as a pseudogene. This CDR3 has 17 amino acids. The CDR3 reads CASRPESGGRLYNEQFF. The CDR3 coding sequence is TGTGCAAGTCGCCCCGAGAGCGGTGGGAGGCTCTACAATGAGCAGTTCTTC.

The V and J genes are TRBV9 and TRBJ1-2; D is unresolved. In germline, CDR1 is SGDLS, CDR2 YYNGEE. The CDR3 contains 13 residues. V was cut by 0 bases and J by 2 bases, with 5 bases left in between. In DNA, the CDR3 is TGTGCCAGCAGCGTAGACACAAACTATGGCTACACCTTC. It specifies CASSVDTNYGYTF.

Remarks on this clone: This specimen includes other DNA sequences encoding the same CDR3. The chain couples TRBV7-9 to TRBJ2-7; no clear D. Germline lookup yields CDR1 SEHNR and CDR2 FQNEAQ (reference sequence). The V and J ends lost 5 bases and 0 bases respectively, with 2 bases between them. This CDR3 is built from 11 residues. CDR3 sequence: CASSLSYEQYF. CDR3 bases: TGTGCCAGCAGCCTCTCCTACGAGCAGTACTTC.

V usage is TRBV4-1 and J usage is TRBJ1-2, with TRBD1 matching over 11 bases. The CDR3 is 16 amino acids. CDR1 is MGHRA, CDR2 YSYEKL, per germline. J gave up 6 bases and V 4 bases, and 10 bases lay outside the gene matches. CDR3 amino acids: CASSRPGQGARDGYTF. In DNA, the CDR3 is TGCGCCAGCAGCCGCCCAGGACAGGGGGCGAGGGATGGCTACACCTTC.

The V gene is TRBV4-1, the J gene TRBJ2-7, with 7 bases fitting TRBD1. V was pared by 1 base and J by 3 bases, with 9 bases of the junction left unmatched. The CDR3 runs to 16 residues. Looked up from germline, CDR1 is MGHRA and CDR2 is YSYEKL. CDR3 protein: CASSQVEGARFYEQYF. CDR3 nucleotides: TGCGCCAGCAGCCAAGTCGAGGGGGCCCGTTTCTACGAGCAGTACTTC.

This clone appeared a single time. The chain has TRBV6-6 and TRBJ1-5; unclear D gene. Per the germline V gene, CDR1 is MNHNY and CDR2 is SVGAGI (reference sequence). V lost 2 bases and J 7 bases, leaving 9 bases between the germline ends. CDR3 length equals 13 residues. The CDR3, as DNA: TGTGCCAGCAGTTACGAGGGTTGGCAGCCCCAGCATTTT. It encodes CASSYEGWQPQHF.

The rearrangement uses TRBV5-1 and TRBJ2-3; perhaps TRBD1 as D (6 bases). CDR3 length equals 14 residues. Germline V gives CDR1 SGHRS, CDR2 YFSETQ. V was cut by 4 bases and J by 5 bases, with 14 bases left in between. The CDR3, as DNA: TGCGCCAGCAGCACCTGGAGCAGGGGAGATACGCAGTATTTT. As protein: CASSTWSRGDTQYF.

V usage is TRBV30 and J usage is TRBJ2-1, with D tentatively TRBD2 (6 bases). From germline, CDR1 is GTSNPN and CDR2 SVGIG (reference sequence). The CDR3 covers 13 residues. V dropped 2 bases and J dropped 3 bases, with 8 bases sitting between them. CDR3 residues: CAWSRGLYNEQFF. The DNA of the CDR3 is TGTGCCTGGAGTAGGGGACTCTACAATGAGCAGTTCTTC.

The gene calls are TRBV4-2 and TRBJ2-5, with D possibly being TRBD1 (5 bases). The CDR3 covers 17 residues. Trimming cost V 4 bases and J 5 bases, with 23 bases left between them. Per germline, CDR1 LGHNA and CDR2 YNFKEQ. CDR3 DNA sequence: TGTGCCAGCAGCCTCGAGGCCGGACACGGAAGCAGGGAGACCCAGTACTTC. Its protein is CASSLEAGHGSRETQYF.

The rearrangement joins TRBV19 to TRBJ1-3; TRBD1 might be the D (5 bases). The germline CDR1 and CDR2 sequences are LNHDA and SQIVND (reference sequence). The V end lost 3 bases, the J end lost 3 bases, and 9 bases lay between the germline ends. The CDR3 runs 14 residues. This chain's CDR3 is CASSIRRDGNTIYF. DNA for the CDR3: TGTGCCAGTAGTATTCGCAGGGATGGAAACACCATATATTTT.

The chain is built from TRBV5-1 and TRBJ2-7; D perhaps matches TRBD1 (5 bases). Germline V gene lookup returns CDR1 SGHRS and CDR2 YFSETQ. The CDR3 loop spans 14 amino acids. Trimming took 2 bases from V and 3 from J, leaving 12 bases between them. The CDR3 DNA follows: TGCGCCAGCAGCTTCGGCAGGGCGGACTACGAGCAGTACTTC. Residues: CASSFGRADYEQYF.

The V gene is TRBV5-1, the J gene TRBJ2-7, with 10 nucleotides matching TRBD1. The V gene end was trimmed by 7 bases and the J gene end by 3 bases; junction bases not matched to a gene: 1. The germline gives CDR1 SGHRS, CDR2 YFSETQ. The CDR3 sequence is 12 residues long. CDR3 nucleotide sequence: TGCGCCAGCGGACAGGGGGTCTACGAGCAGTACTTC. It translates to CASGQGVYEQYF.

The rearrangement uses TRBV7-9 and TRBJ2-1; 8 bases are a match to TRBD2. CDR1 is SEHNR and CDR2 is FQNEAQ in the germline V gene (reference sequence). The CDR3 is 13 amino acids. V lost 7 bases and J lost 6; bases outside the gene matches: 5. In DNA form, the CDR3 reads TGTGCCAGCACCCCGGGGGGGTTCAATGAGCAGTTCTTC. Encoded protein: CASTPGGFNEQFF. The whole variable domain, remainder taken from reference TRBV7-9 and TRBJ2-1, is DTGVSQNPRHKITKRGQNVTFRCDPISEHNRLYWYRQTLGQGPEFLTYFQNEAQLEKSRLLSDRFSAERPKGSFSTLEIQRTEQGDSAMYLCASTPGGFNEQFFGPGTRLTVL.

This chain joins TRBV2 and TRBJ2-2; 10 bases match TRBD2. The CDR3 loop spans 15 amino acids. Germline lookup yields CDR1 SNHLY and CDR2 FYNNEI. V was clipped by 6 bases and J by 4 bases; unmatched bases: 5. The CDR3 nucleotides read TGTGCCAGCAGAGTAGCGGGAGGAGGCACCGGGGAGCTGTTTTTT. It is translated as CASRVAGGGTGELFF.

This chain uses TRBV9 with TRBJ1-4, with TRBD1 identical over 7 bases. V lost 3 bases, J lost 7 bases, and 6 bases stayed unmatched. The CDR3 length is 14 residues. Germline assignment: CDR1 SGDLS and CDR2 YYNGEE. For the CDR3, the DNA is TGTGCCAGCAGCGGTACAGGGGTGCGTGAAAAACTGTTTTTT. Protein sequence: CASSGTGVREKLFF.

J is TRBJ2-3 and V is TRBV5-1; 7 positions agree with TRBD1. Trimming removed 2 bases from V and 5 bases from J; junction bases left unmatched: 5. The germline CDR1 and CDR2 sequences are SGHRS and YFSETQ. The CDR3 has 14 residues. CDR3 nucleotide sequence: TGCGCCAGCAGCTTCGACAGGGTTGGAGATACGCAGTATTTT. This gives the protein CASSFDRVGDTQYF.

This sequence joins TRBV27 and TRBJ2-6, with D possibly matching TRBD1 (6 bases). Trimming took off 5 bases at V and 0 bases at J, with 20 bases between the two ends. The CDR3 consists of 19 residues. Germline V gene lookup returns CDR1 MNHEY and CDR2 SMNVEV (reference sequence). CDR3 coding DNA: TGTGCCAGCAGTCCGCTACAGGGAGTCTTCCCCTCTGGGGCCAACGTCCTGACTTTC. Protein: CASSPLQGVFPSGANVLTF.

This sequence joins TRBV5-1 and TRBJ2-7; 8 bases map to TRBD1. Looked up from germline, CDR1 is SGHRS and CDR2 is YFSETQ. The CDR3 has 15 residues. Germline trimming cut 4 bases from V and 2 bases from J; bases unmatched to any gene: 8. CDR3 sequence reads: CASSRTGGNPYEQYF. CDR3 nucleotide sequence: TGCGCCAGCAGCCGAACAGGGGGAAACCCCTACGAGCAGTACTTC.

CDR3 region: CASSTQGLETQYF. The CDR3 DNA reads TGTGCCAGTAGTACCCAGGGGCTAGAGACCCAGTACTTC. This sequence joins TRBV19 and TRBJ2-5; weak D call: TRBD1 (6 bases). This CDR3 is 13 amino acids long. CDR1 and CDR2 from the germline V gene are LNHDA and SQIVND (reference sequence). The ends were cut back, 4 bases at V and 4 bases at J, with 10 bases in the middle.

The CDR3 bases are TGTGCCAGCAGTCCCGGACAGGGAAGCACTGAAGCTTTCTTT. Its protein product is CASSPGQGSTEAFF. The genes are TRBV27 and TRBJ1-1, with 8 bases identical to TRBD1. V dropped 5 bases and J dropped 4; count of bases not matched to a gene: 6. This CDR3 region has 14 residues. Per germline, CDR1 MNHEY and CDR2 SMNVEV (reference sequence).

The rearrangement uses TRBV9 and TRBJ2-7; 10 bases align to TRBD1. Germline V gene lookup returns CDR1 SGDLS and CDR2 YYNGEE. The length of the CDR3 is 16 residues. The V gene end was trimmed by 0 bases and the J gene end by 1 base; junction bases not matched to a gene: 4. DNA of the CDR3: TGTGCCAGCAGCGTAGTGGGGGACAGGGGATCCTACGAGCAGTACTTC. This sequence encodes CASSVVGDRGSYEQYF. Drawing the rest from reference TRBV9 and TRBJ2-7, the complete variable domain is DSGVTQTPKHLITATGQRVTLRCSPRSGDLSVYWYQQSLDQGLQFLIQYYNGEERAKGNILERFSAQQFPDLHSELNLSSLELGDSALYFCASSVVGDRGSYEQYFGPGTRLTVT.

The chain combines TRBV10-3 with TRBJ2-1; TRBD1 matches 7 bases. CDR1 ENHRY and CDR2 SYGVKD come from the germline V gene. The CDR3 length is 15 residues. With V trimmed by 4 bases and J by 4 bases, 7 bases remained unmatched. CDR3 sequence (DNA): TGTGCCATCAGTGGCAAGGGGACAGCTTACAATGAGCAGTTCTTC. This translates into CAISGKGTAYNEQFF.

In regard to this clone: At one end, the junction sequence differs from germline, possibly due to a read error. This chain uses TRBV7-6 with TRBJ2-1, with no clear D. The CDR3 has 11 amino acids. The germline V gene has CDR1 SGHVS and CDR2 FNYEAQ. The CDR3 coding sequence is TGTGCCAGCAGCTCCAACAATGAGCAGTTCTTC. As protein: CASSSNNEQFF. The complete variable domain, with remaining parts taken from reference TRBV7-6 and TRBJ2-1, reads GAGVSQSPRYKVTKRGQDVALRCDPISGHVSLYWYRQALGQGPEFLTYFNYEAQQDKSGLPNDRFSAERPEGSISTLTIQRTEQRDSAMYRCASSSNNEQFFGPGTRLTVL.

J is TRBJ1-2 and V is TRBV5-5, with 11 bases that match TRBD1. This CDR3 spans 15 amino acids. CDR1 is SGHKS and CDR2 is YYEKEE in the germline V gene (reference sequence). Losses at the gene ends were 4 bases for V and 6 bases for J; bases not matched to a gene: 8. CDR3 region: CASSPDRDRGDGYTF. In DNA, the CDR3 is TGTGCCAGCAGCCCGGACCGGGACAGGGGGGATGGCTACACCTTC.

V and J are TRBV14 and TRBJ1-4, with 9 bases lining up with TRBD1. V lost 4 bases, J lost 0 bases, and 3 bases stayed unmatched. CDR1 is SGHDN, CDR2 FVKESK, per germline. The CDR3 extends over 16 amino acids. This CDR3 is CASSPGQGTTNEKLFF. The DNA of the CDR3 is TGTGCCAGCAGCCCGGGACAGGGAACAACTAATGAAAAACTGTTTTTT.

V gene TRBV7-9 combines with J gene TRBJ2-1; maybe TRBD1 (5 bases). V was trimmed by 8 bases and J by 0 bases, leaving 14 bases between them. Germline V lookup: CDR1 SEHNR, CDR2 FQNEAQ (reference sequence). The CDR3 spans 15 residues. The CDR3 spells CASLTGLSSYNEQFF. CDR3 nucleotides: TGTGCCAGCCTAACAGGTCTAAGCTCCTACAATGAGCAGTTCTTC. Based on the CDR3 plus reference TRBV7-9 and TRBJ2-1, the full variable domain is DTGVSQNPRHKITKRGQNVTFRCDPISEHNRLYWYRQTLGQGPEFLTYFQNEAQLEKSRLLSDRFSAERPKGSFSTLEIQRTEQGDSAMYLCASLTGLSSYNEQFFGPGTRLTVL.

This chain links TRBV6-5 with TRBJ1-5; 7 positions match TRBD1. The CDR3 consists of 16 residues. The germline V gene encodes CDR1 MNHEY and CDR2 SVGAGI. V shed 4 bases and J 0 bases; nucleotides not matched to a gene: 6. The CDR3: CASSSGQTISNQPQHF. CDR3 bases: TGTGCCAGCAGTTCGGGACAGACGATTAGCAATCAGCCCCAGCATTTT.

CDR3 loop: CATPLVGRARYNEQFF. CDR3 sequence (DNA): TGTGCCACTCCCCTGGTTGGGAGGGCAAGATACAATGAGCAGTTCTTC. V gene TRBV7-3 combines with J gene TRBJ2-1, with 7 bases that match TRBD2. The ends lost 10 bases at V and 4 bases at J; junction bases unmatched: 16. The CDR3 covers 16 residues. Germline V CDR1 and CDR2: SGHTA, FQGTGA. The full variable domain, completed using reference TRBV7-3 and TRBJ2-1, is GAGVSQTPSNKVTEKGKYVELRCDPISGHTALYWYRQSLGQGPEFLIYFQGTGAADDSGLPNDRFFAVRPEGSVSTLKIQRTERGDSAVYLCATPLVGRARYNEQFFGPGTRLTVL.